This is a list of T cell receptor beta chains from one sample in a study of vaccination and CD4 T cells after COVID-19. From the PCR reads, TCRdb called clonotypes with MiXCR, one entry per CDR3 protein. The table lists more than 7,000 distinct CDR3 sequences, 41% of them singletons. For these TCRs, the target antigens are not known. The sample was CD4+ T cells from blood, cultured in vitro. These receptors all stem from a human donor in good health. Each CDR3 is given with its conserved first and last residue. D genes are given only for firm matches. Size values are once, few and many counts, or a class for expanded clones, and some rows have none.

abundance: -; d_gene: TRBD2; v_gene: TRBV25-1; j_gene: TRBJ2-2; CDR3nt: TGTGCCAGCAGTGAAGGCGGGAGAGGCGGGGAGCTGTTTTTT; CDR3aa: CASSEGGRGGELFF
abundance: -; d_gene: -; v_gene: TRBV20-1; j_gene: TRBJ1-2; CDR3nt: TGCAGTGCTAGAGATCGACCCGGGTCAGACTATGGCTACACCTTC; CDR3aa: CSARDRPGSDYGYTF
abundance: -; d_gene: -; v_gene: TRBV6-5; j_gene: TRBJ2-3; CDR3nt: TGTGCCAGCAGTTACTCGGAAGATACGCAGTATTTT; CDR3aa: CASSYSEDTQYF
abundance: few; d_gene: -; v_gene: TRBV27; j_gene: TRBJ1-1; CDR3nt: TGTGCCAGCCAAGGACGGAGGGAAGGGACTGAAGCTTTCTTT; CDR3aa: CASQGRREGTEAFF
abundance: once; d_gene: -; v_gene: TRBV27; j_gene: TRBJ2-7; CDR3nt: TGTGCCAGCAGTTTATTTAAGGGGCTGACCTACGAGCAGTACTTC; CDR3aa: CASSLFKGLTYEQYF
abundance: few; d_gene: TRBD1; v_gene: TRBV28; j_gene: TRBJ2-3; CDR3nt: TGTGCCAGCAGCTACAGGGGGCGGCCAGCGGGAGATACGCAGTATTTT; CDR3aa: CASSYRGRPAGDTQYF
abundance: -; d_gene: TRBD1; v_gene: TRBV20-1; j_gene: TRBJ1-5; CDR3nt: TGCAGTGTTTACGGGACAGGGTTCGTTGGCAATCAGCCCCAGCATTTT; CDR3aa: CSVYGTGFVGNQPQHF
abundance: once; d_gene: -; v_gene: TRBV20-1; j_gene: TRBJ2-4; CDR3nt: TGCAGTGCTAGAGAAGCACAGGGAGGAAACATTCAGTACTTC; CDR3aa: CSAREAQGGNIQYF
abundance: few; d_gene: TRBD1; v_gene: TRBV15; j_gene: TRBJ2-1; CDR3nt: TGTGCCACCAGCAGAGAAACCGGGACAGACTATCGGGGTGAGCAGTTCTTC; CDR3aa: CATSRETGTDYRGEQFF
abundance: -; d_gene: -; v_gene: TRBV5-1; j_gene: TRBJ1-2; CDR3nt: TGCGCCAGCAGCTACATGACGGAGTATGGCTACACCTTC; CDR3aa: CASSYMTEYGYTF
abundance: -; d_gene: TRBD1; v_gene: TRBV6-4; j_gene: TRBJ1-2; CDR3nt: TGTGCCAGCAGCCCGACAGGGACCCTTAACTATGGCTACACCTTC; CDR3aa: CASSPTGTLNYGYTF
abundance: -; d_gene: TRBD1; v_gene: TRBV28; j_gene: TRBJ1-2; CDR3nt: TGTGCGGCCGTACAGGGGGCGGTCGGCTACACCTTC; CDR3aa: CAAVQGAVGYTF
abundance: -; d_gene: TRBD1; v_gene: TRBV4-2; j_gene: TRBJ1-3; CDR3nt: TGTGCCAGCAGCCAAGTCACAGGGGGATTCTCTGGAAACACCATATATTTT; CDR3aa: CASSQVTGGFSGNTIYF
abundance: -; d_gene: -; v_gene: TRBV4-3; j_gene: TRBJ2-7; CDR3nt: TGCGCCAGCAGCCGGAAGAAGGGGGGACACGAGCAGTACTTC; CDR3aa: CASSRKKGGHEQYF
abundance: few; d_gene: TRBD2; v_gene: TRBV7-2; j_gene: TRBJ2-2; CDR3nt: TGTGCCAGCAGCTTCGGCGGGAGGACCGGGGAGCTGTTTTTT; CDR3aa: CASSFGGRTGELFF
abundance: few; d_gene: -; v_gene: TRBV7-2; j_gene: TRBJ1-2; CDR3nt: TGTGCCAGCAGCTCTACGTCGACTAACTATGGCTACACCTTC; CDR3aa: CASSSTSTNYGYTF
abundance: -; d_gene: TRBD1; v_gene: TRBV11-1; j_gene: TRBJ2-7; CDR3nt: TGTGCCAGCAGCTTCGGACAGGGACCTTCCTACGAGCAGTACTTC; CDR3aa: CASSFGQGPSYEQYF
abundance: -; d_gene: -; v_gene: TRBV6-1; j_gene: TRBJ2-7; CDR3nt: TGTGCCAGCAGTAGGGAGTCAGGGACTTACGAGCAGTACTTC; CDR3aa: CASSRESGTYEQYF
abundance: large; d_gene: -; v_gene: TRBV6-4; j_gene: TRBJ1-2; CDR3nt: TGTGCCAGCAGCCCCGGGGGGTATGGCTACACCTTC; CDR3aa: CASSPGGYGYTF
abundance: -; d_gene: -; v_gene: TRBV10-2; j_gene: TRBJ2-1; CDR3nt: TGCGCCAGCAATGGGGGTTTAACCTACAATGAGCAGTTCTTC; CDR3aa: CASNGGLTYNEQFF